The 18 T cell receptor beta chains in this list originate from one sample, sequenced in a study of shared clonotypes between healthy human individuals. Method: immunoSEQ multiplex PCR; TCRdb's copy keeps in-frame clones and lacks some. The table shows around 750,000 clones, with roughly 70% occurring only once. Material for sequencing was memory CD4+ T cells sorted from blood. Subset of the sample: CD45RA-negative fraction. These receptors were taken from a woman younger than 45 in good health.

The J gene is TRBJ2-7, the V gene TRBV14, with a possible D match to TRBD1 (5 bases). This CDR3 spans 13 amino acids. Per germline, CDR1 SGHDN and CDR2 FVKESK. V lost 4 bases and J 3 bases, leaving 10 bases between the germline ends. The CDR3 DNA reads TGTGCCAGCAGCCCAGGGTCTATCTACGAGCAGTACTTC. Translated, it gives CASSPGSIYEQYF.

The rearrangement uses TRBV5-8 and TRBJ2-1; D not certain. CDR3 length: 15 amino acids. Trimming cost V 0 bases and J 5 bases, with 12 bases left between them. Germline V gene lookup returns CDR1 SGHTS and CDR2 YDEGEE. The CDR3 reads CASSLGQLVNNEQFF. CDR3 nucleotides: TGTGCCAGCAGCTTGGGGCAGTTAGTGAACAATGAGCAGTTCTTC.

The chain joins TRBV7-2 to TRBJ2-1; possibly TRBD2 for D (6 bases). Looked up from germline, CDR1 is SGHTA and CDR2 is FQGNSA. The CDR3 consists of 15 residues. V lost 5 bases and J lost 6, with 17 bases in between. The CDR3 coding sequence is TGTGCCAGCAGCGCCCTAGCGTTAATTCGCAATGAGCAGTTCTTC. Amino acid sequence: CASSALALIRNEQFF. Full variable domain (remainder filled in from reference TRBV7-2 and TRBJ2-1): GAGVSQSPSNKVTEKGKDVELRCDPISGHTALYWYRQSLGQGLEFLIYFQGNSAPDKSGLPSDRFSAERTGGSVSTLTIQRTQQEDSAVYLCASSALALIRNEQFFGPGTRLTVL.

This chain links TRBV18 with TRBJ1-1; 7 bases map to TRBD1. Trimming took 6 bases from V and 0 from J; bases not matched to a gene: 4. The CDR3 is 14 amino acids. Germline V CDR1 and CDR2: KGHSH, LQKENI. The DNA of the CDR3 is TGTGCCAGCTCGTCGGGACAGTTGAACACTGAAGCTTTCTTT. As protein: CASSSGQLNTEAFF.

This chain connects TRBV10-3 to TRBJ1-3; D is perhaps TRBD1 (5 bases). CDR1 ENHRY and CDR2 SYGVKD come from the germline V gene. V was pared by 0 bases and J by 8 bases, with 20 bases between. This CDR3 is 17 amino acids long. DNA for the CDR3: TGTGCCATCAGTGAGTCGTCCGGGGCGGGGATAGGATACACCATATATTTT. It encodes CAISESSGAGIGYTIYF.

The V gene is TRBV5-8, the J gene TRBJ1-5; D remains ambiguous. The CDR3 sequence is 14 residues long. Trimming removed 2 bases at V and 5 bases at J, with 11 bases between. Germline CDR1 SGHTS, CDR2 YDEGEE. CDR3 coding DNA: TGTGCCAGCAGCTTAGGGCAGGACCATCAGCCCCAGCATTTT. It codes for CASSLGQDHQPQHF.

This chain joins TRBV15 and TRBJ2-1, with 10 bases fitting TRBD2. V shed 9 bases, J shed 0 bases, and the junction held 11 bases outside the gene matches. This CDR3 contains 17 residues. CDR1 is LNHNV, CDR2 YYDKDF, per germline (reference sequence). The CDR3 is CATAGLAGASSYNEQFF. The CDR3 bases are TGTGCCACTGCTGGGCTAGCGGGGGCTAGCTCCTACAATGAGCAGTTCTTC.

This CDR3 is CASSQFTISGNTIYF. CDR3 nucleotide sequence: TGTGCCAGCAGCCAATTTACAATCTCTGGAAACACCATATATTTT. The chain carries TRBV14 and TRBJ1-3, with D uncertain. This CDR3 is 15 amino acids long. The V gene lost 2 bases and the J gene lost 0 bases, with 8 bases spanning the gap. Germline V gene data show CDR1 as SGHDN and CDR2 as FVKESK.

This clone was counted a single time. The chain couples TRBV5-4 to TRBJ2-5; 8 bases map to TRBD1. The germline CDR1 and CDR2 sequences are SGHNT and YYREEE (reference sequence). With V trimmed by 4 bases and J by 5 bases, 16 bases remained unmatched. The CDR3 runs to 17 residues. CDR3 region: CASSRAGTGKEKETQYF. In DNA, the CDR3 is TGTGCCAGCAGCCGGGCCGGGACAGGAAAGGAGAAGGAGACCCAGTACTTC.

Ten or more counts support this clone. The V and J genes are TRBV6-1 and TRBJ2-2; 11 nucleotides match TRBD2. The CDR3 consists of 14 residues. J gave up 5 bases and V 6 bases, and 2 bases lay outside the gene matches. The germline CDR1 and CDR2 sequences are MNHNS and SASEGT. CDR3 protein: CASRGLAETGELFF. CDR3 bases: TGTGCCAGCAGGGGACTAGCGGAAACCGGGGAGCTGTTTTTT.

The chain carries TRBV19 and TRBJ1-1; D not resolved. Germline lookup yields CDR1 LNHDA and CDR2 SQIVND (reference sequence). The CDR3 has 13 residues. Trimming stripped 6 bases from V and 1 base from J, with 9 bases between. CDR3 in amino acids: CASRALRNTEAFF. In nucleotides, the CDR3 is TGTGCCAGTAGAGCCTTACGGAACACTGAAGCTTTCTTT.

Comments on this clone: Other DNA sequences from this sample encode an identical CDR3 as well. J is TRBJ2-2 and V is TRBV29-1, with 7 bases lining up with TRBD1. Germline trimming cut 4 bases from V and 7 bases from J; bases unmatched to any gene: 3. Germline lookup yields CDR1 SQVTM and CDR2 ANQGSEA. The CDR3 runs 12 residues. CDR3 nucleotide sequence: TGCAGCGTTGGACAGGGACACGGGGAGCTGTTTTTT. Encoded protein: CSVGQGHGELFF.

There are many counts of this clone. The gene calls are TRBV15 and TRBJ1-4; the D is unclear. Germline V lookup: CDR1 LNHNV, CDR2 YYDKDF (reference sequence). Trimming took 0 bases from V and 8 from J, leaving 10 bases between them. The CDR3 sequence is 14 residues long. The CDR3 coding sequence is TGTGCCACCAGCAGAGATCGGGGTGGGGAAAAACTGTTTTTT. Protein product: CATSRDRGGEKLFF.

CDR3 amino acids: CASSESVGAYEQYF. The DNA of the CDR3 is TGTGCCAGCAGTGAATCGGTCGGGGCCTACGAGCAGTACTTC. The chain combines TRBV25-1 with TRBJ2-7, with a tentative D call TRBD2 (5 bases). The CDR3 extends over 14 amino acids. Germline CDR1 and CDR2: MGHDK and SYGVNS. The V end lost 1 base, the J end lost 2 bases, and 9 bases lay between the germline ends.

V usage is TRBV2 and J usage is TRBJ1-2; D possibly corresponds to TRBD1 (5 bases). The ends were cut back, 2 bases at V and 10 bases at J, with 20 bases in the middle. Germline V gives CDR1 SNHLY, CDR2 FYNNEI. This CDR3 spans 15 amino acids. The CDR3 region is CASSESTAGRENYTF. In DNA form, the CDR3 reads TGTGCCAGCAGTGAATCGACGGCAGGGAGGGAGAACTACACCTTC.

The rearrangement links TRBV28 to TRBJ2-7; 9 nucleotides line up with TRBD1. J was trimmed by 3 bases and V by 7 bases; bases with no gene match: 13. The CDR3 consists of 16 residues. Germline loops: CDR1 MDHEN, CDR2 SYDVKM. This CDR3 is CASNPPPGQGRYEQYF. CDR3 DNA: TGTGCCAGCAACCCACCACCGGGACAGGGCCGCTACGAGCAGTACTTC.

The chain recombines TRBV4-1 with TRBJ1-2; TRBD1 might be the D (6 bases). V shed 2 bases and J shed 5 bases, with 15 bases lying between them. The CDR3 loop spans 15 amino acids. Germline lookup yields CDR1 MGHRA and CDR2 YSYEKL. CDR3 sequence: CASSQPTTDRYGYTF. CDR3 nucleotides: TGCGCCAGCAGCCAACCCACCACCGACAGGTATGGCTACACCTTC.

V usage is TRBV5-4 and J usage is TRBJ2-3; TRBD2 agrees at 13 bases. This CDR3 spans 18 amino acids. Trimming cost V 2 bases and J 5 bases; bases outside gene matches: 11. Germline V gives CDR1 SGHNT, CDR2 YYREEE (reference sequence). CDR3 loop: CASSFYGLAGVSEDTQYF. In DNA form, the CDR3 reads TGTGCCAGCAGCTTCTACGGACTAGCGGGAGTATCTGAAGATACGCAGTATTTT.